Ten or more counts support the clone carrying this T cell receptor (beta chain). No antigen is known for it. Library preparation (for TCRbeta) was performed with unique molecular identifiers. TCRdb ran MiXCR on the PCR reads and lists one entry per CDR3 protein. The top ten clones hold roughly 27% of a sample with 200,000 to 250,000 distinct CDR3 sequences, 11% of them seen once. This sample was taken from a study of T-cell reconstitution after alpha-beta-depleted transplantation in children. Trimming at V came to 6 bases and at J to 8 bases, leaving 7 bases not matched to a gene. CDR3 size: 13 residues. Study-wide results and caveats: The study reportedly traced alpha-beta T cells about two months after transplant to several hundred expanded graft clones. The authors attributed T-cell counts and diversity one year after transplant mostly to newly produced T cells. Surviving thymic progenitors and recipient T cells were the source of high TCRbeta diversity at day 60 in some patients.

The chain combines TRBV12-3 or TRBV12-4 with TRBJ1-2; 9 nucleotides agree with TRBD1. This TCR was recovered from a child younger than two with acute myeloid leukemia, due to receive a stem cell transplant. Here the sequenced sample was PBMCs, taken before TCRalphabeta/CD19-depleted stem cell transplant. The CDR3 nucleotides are TGTGCCAGCAGCCAGACAGGGGGACTAGGCTACACCTTC. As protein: CASSQTGGLGYTF.